These 8 T cell receptor beta chains came from one sample sequenced in a study of CD8 T cells in ankylosing spondylitis. Their target antigens are unknown. Findings and limits, study-wide: A TCR beta motif of eight or nine highly homologous variants seemed to mark ankylosing spondylitis blood.

In TCRdb, the 5' RACE reads were re-called with MiXCR into one record per CDR3 protein. The repertoire has a few hundred thousand distinct CDR3 sequences, 6.5% to 10% of them found once; the top ten carry approximately 15%. The sequenced sample was blood, either unsorted or a sorted T cell fraction (not recorded which). These receptors were obtained from a male donor with ankylosing spondylitis.

This clonotype showed up just a few times. The genes are TRBV27 and TRBJ2-3; the match to TRBD1 covers 7 bases. CDR3 length: 16 amino acids. In germline, CDR1 is MNHEY, CDR2 SMNVEV (reference sequence). V trimming: 4 bases; J trimming: 0 bases; junction bases outside the gene matches: 7. In nucleotides, the CDR3 is TGTGCCAGCAGTTATGAGGGACAGCTAAGCACAGATACGCAGTATTTT. Amino acid sequence: CASSYEGQLSTDTQYF.

The chain links TRBV7-8 to TRBJ2-1; the D gene is possibly TRBD2 (5 bases). The germline V gene has CDR1 SGHVS and CDR2 FQNEAQ. Trimming removed 1 base at V and 4 bases at J, with 14 bases between. The CDR3 extends over 16 amino acids. The CDR3 nucleotides are TGTGCCAGCAGCTTAGTGAAATCGGGAACGTACAATGAGCAGTTCTTC. Residues: CASSLVKSGTYNEQFF.

There are a few counts of this clonotype. The chain employs TRBV5-1 and TRBJ2-7, with TRBD2 matching over 8 bases. V was clipped by 4 bases and J by 3 bases; unmatched bases: 9. In germline, CDR1 is SGHRS, CDR2 YFSETQ. This CDR3 has 15 residues. CDR3: CASSPGGGGGYEQYF. The CDR3 bases are TGCGCCAGCAGCCCCGGGGGGGGCGGAGGCTACGAGCAGTACTTC.

The V and J genes are TRBV4-2 and TRBJ1-2, with 7 positions matching TRBD1. The CDR3 loop spans 13 amino acids. The germline gives CDR1 LGHNA, CDR2 YNFKEQ. V shed 3 bases and J 4 bases; nucleotides not matched to a gene: 2. DNA for the CDR3: TGTGCCAGCAGCCAGGGGACAGTCTATGGCTACACCTTC. As protein: CASSQGTVYGYTF.

The sample holds many counts of this clonotype. The chain combines TRBV15 with TRBJ2-3, with 8 bases identical to TRBD2. The CDR3 sequence is 15 residues long. The J segment lost 4 bases and the V segment lost 5 bases, leaving 8 bases of the junction unmatched. Germline CDR1 reads LNHNV; CDR2 reads YYDKDF (reference sequence). This chain's CDR3 is CATSPGTSGSDTQYF. DNA for the CDR3: TGTGCCACCAGCCCCGGGACTAGTGGGTCAGATACGCAGTATTTT.

The chain uses TRBV6-2 or TRBV6-3 and TRBJ1-1; D is uncertain. Germline CDR1 reads MNHEY; CDR2 reads SVGEGT. The CDR3 runs to 12 residues. Trimming took 8 bases from V and 2 from J, leaving 9 bases between them. The CDR3 is CASWKGNTEAFF. The CDR3 DNA reads TGTGCCAGCTGGAAGGGTAACACTGAAGCTTTCTTT.

The chain recombines TRBV3-1 with TRBJ1-1; D not certain. V lost 3 bases and J lost 2, with 10 bases in between. CDR3 size: 14 residues. The germline gives CDR1 LGHDT, CDR2 YNNKEL (reference sequence). CDR3 sequence: CASSQTGSNTEAFF. In DNA form, the CDR3 reads TGTGCCAGCAGCCAGACGGGTTCAAACACTGAAGCTTTCTTT. The full variable domain, completed using reference TRBV3-1 and TRBJ1-1, is DTAVSQTPKYLVTQMGNDKSIKCEQNLGHDTMYWYKQDSKKFLKIMFSYNNKELIINETVPNRFSPKSPDKAHLNLHINSLELGDSAVYFCASSQTGSNTEAFFGQGTRLTVV.

Many counts were recorded for this clonotype. The chain links TRBV12-3 or TRBV12-4 to TRBJ2-1, with TRBD2 as a possible D gene (6 bases). Trimming left V 7 bases short and J 8 bases short, with 21 bases between. The CDR3 is made up of 15 amino acids. The CDR3 here is CASTPGGWPADEQFF. DNA for the CDR3: TGTGCCAGCACTCCTGGGGGGTGGCCGGCCGATGAGCAGTTCTTC.